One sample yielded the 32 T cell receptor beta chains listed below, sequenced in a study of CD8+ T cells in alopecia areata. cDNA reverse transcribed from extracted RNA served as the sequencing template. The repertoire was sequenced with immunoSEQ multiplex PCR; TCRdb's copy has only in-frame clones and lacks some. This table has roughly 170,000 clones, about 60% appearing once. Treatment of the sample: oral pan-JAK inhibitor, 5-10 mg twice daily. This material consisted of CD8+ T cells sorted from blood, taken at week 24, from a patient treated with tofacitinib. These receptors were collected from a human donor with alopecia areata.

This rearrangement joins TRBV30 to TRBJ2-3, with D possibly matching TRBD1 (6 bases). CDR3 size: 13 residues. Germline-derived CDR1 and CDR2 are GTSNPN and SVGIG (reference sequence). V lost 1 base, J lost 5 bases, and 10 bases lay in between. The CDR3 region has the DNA TGTGCCTGGAGTGGAACAGGGTTAGATACGCAGTATTTT. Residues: CAWSGTGLDTQYF.

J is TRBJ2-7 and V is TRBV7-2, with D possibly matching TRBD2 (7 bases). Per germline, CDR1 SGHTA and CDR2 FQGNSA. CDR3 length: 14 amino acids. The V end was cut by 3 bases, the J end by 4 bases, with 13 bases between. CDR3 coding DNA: TGTGCCAGCAGCTTTGGGGGCGGGGGATACGAGCAGTACTTC. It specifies CASSFGGGGYEQYF.

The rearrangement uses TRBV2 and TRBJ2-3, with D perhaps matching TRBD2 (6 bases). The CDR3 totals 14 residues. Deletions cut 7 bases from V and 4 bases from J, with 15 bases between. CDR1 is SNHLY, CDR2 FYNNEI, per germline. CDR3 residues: CASMGRPGADTQYF. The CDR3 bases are TGTGCCAGCATGGGGAGGCCGGGCGCAGATACGCAGTATTTT.

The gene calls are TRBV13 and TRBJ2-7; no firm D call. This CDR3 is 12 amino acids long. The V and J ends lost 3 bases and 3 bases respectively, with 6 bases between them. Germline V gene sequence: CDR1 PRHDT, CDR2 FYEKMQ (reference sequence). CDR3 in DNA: TGTGCCAGCAGCTTTTACAGCTACGAGCAGTACTTC. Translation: CASSFYSYEQYF.

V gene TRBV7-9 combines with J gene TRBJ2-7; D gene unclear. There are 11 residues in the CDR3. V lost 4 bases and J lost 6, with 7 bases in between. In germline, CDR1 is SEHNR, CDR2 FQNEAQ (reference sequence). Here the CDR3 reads CASSSALEQYF. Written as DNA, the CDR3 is TGTGCCAGCAGCTCCGCCCTCGAGCAGTACTTC.

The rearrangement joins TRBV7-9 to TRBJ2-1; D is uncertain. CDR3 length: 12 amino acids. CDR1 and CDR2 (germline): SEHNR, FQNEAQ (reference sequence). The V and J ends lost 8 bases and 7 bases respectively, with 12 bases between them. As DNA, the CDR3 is TGTGCCAGCCCCTGGGGTGCGAATGAGCAGTTCTTC. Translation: CASPWGANEQFF.

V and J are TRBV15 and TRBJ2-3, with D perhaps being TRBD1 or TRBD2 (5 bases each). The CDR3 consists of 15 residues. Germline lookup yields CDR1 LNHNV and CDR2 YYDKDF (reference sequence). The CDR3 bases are TGTGCTGTGGTTGTCCGGGACCTACTCACAGATACGCAGTATTTT. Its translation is CAVVVRDLLTDTQYF.

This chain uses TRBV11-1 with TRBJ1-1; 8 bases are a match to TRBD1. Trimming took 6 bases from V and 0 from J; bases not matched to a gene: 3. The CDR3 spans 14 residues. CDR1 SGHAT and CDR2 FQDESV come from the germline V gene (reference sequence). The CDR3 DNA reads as TGTGCCAGCAGGATACAGGGGGTGAACACTGAAGCTTTCTTT. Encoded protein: CASRIQGVNTEAFF. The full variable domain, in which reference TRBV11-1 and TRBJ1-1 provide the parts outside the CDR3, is EAEVAQSPRYKITEKSQAVAFWCDPISGHATLYWYRQILGQGPELLVQFQDESVVDDSQLPKDRFSAERLKGVDSTLKIQPAELGDSAMYLCASRIQGVNTEAFFGQGTRLTVV.

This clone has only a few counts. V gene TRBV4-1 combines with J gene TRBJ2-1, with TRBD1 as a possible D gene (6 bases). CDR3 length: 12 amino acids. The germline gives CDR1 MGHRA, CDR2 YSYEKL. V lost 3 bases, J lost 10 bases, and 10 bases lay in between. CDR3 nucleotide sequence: TGCGCCAGCAGCCAGCCAGGGGTCGAGCAGTTCTTC. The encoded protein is CASSQPGVEQFF.

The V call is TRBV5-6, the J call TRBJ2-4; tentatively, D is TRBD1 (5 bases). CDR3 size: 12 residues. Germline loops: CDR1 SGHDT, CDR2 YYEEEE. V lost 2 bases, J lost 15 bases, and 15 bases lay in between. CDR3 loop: CASSLQDAFSYF. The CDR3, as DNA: TGTGCCAGCAGCTTACAGGACGCTTTTTCGTACTTC.

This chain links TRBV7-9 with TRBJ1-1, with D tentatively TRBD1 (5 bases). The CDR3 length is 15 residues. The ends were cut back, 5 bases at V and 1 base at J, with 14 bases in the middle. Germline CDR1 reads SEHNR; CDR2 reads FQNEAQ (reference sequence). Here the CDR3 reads CASSHMGPANTEAFF. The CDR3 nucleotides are TGTGCCAGCAGCCACATGGGGCCAGCGAACACTGAAGCTTTCTTT.

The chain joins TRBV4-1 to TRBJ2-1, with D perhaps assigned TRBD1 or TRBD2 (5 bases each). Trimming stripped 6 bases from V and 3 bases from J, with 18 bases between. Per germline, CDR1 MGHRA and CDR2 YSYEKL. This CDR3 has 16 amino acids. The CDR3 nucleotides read TGCGCCAGCAGTTATGATCGGGACGAGAGCTACAATGAGCAGTTCTTC. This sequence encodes CASSYDRDESYNEQFF.

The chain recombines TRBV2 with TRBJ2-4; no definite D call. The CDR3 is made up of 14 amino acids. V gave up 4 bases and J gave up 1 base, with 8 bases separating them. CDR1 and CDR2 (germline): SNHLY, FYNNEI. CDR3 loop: CASSGGRAKNIQYF. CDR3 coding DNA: TGTGCCAGCAGTGGCGGCAGGGCCAAAAACATTCAGTACTTC. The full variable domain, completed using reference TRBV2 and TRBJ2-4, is EPEVTQTPSHQVTQMGQEVILRCVPISNHLYFYWYRQILGQKVEFLVSFYNNEISEKSEIFDDQFSVERPDGSNFTLKIRSTKLEDSAMYFCASSGGRAKNIQYFGAGTRLSVL.

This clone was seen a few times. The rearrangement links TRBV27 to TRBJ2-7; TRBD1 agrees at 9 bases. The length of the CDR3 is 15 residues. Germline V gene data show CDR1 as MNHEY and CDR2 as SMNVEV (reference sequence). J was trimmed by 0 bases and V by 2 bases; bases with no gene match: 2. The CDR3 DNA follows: TGTGCCAGCAGTTTAGGACAGGGGACCTCCTACGAGCAGTACTTC. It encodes CASSLGQGTSYEQYF.

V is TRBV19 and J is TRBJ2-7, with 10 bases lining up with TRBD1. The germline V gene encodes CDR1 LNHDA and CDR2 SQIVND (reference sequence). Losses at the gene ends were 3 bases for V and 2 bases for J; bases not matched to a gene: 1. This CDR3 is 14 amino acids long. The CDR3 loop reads CASSMGTGAYEQYF. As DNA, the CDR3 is TGTGCCAGTAGTATGGGGACAGGGGCCTACGAGCAGTACTTC.

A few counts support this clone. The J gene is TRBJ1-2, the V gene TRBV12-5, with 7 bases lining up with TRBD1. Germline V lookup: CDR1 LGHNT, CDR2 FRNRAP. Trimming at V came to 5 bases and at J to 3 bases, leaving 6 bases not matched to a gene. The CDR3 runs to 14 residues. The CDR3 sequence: CASGPDRAYYGYTF. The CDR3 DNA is TGTGCTAGTGGTCCCGACAGGGCTTACTATGGCTACACCTTC.

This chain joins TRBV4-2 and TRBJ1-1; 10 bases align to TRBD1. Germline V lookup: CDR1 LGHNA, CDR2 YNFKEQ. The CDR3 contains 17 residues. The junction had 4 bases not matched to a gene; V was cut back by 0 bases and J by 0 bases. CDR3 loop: CASSQDPGQGMNTEAFF. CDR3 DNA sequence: TGTGCCAGCAGCCAAGATCCGGGACAGGGGATGAACACTGAAGCTTTCTTT.

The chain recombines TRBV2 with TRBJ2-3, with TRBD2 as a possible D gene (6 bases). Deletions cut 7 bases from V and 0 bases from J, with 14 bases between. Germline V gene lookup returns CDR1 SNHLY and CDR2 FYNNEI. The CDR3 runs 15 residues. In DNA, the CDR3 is TGTGCCAGCAACTTCCCGGGACTGAGCACAGATACGCAGTATTTT. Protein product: CASNFPGLSTDTQYF.

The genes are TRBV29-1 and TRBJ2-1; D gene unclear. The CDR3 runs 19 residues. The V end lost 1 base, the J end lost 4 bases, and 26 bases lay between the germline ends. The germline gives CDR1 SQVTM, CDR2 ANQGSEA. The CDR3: CSVEGWATNAGSFYNEQFF. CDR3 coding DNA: TGCAGCGTTGAAGGTTGGGCCACCAACGCCGGCAGCTTTTACAATGAGCAGTTCTTC.

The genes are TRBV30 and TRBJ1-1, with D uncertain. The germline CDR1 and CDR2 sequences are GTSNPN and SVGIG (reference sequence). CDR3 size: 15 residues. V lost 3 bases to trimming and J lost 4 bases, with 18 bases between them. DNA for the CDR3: TGTGCCTGGAGCGCCGACCCCGGTGGGAGCACTGAAGCTTTCTTT. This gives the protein CAWSADPGGSTEAFF.

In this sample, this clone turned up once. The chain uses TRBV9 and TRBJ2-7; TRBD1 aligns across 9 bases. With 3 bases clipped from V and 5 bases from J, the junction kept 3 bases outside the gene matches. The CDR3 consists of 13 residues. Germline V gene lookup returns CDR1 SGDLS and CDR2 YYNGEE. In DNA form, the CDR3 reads TGTGCCAGCAGCGGGACAGGGGTTAACGAGCAGTACTTC. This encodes CASSGTGVNEQYF.

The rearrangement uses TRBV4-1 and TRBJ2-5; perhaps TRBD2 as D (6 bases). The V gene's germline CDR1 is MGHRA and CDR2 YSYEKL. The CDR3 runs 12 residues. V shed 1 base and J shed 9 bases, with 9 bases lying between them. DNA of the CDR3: TGCGCCAGCAGCCAAGGGGACTTGGCCCAGTACTTC. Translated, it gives CASSQGDLAQYF.

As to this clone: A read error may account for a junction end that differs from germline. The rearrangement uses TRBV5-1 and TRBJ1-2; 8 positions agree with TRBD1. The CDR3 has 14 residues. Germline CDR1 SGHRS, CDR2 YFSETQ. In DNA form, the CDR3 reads TGTGCCAGCAGCTTGGGGGACAGGCCCTATGGCTACACCTTC. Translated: CASSLGDRPYGYTF.

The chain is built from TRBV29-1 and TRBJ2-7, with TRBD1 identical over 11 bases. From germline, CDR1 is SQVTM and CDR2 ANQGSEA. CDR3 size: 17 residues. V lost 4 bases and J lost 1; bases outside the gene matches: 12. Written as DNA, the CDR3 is TGCAGCGTTGTAGCCCCCCCCGGGACAGGGGGTTCCTACGAGCAGTACTTC. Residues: CSVVAPPGTGGSYEQYF.

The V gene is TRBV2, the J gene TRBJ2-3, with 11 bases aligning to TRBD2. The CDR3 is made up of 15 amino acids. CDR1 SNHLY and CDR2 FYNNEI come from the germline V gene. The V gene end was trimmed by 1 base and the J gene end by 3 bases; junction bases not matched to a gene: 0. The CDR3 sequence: CASSEGTSGTDTQYF. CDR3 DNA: TGTGCCAGCAGTGAAGGGACTAGCGGGACAGATACGCAGTATTTT. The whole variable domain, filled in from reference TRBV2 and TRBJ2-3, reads EPEVTQTPSHQVTQMGQEVILRCVPISNHLYFYWYRQILGQKVEFLVSFYNNEISEKSEIFDDQFSVERPDGSNFTLKIRSTKLEDSAMYFCASSEGTSGTDTQYFGPGTRLTVL.

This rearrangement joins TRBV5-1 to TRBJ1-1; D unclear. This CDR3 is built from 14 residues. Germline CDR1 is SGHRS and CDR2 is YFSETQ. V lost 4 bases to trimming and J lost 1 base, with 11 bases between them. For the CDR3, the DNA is TGCGCCAGCAGCGAAGGGAAAGGGAACACTGAAGCTTTCTTT. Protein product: CASSEGKGNTEAFF.

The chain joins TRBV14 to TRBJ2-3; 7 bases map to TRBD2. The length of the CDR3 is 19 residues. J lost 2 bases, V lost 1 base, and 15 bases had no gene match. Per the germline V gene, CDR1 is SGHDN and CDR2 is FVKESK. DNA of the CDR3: TGTGCCAGCAGCCAAGGCTCTTGGACAACTAGCGACACCACAGATACGCAGTATTTT. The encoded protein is CASSQGSWTTSDTTDTQYF.

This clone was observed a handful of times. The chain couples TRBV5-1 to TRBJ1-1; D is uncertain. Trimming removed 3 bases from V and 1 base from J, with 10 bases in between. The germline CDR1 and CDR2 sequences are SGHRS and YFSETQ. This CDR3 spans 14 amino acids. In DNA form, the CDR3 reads TGCGCCAGCAGCTGGGGTGGCAGGAACACTGAAGCTTTCTTT. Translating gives CASSWGGRNTEAFF. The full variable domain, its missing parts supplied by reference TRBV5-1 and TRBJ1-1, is KAGVTQTPRYLIKTRGQQVTLSCSPISGHRSVSWYQQTPGQGLQFLFEYFSETQRNKGNFPGRFSGRQFSNSRSEMNVSTLELGDSALYLCASSWGGRNTEAFFGQGTRLTVV.

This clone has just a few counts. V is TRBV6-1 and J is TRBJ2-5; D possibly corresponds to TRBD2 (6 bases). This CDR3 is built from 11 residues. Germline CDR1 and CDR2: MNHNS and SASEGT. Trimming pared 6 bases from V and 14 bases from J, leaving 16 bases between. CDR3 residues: CASSRGTSRYF. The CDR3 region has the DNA TGTGCCAGCAGCCGGGGGACTTCCCGTTACTTC.

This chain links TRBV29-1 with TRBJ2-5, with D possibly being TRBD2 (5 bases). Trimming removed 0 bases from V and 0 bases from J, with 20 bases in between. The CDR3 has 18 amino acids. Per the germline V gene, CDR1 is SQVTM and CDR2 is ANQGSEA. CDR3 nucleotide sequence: TGCAGCGTTGAAGATGGAGGAAGGGTTTCCTTGTACCAAGAGACCCAGTACTTC. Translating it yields CSVEDGGRVSLYQETQYF.

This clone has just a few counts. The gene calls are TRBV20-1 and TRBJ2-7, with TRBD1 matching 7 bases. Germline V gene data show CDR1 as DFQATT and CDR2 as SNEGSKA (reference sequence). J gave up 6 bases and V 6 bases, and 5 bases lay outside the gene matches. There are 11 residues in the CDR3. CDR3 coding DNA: TGCAGTGCCACGACAGGGTCCGAGCAGTACTTC. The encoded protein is CSATTGSEQYF.

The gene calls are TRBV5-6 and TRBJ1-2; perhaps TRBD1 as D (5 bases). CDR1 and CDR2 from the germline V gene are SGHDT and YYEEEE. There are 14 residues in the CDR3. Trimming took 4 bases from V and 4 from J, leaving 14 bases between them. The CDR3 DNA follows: TGTGCCAGCAGCGGGGGAATAGGGTTCTATGGCTACACCTTC. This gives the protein CASSGGIGFYGYTF. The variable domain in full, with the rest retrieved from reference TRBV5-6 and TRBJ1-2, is DAGVTQSPTHLIKTRGQQVTLRCSPKSGHDTVSWYQQALGQGPQFIFQYYEEEERQRGNFPDRFSGHQFPNYSSELNVNALLLGDSALYLCASSGGIGFYGYTFGSGTRLTVV.